A single sample gave rise to the 10 T cell receptor beta chains below, sequenced in a study of blood T cell repertoires in COVID-19. Sequencing was performed with immunoSEQ multiplex PCR; in TCRdb, only in-frame clones are kept and a portion is missing. Of some 65,000 clones in the sample, over 75% were seen once. Sample: peripheral blood. These receptors were taken from a man older than 75 with acute or convalescent COVID-19.

The rearrangement joins TRBV18 to TRBJ1-1; D is ambiguous. Trimming left V 2 bases short and J 1 base short, with 11 bases between. Germline-derived CDR1 and CDR2 are KGHSH and LQKENI. This CDR3 spans 15 amino acids. The CDR3 DNA is TGTGCCAGCTCACCAGGAGTCGGTGGGAACACTGAAGCTTTCTTT. Amino acid sequence: CASSPGVGGNTEAFF.

The chain has TRBV10-3 and TRBJ2-2, with TRBD1 identical over 7 bases. Germline V gives CDR1 ENHRY, CDR2 SYGVKD. CDR3 length: 14 amino acids. After removal of 7 bases from V and 3 bases from J, the junction contained 5 bases not matched to a gene. CDR3 nucleotide sequence: TGTGCCATCACGCAGGGGGTGGACACCGGGGAGCTGTTTTTT. The encoded protein is CAITQGVDTGELFF.

The rearrangement uses TRBV6-2 or TRBV6-3 and TRBJ2-5; weak D call: TRBD1 (5 bases). This CDR3 has 14 amino acids. CDR1 MNHEY and CDR2 SVGEGT come from the germline V gene. Trimming removed 0 bases from V and 1 base from J, with 6 bases in between. The CDR3 nucleotides are TGTGCCAGCAGTTACTCTCAGGGCCAAGAGACCCAGTACTTC. Its translation: CASSYSQGQETQYF.

This chain links TRBV11-3 with TRBJ1-4; D unresolved. This CDR3 is built from 15 residues. Germline assignment: CDR1 SGHNT and CDR2 YENEEA. Trimming removed 5 bases at V and 3 bases at J, with 13 bases between. The CDR3 DNA is TGTGCCAGCAGCCCCGCACCAGGTCCTAATGAAAAACTGTTTTTT. Protein: CASSPAPGPNEKLFF.

This clone was seen just once. The chain has TRBV12-5 and TRBJ2-1; 10 bases line up with TRBD2. Germline-derived CDR1 and CDR2 are LGHNT and FRNRAP. The CDR3 runs 14 residues. Trimming cost V 6 bases and J 4 bases; bases outside gene matches: 3. For the CDR3, the DNA is TGTGCTAGTGGCCGGACTAGCGGTTACAATGAGCAGTTCTTC. Protein sequence: CASGRTSGYNEQFF.

The genes are TRBV6-5 and TRBJ1-1, with D perhaps TRBD1 (6 bases). Germline CDR1 is MNHEY and CDR2 is SVGAGI. The CDR3 spans 15 residues. Trimming cost V 5 bases and J 4 bases, with 17 bases left between them. In DNA form, the CDR3 reads TGTGCCAGCAGTCCTATCCGGGGGGCGGGCACTGAAGCTTTCTTT. It is translated as CASSPIRGAGTEAFF.

The V and J genes are TRBV11-2 and TRBJ1-1; D is unclear. Deletions cut 5 bases from V and 2 bases from J, with 9 bases between. Germline-derived CDR1 and CDR2 are SGHAT and FQNNGV. The CDR3 length is 13 residues. CDR3 bases: TGTGCCAGCAGCGGTCAGGTAAACACTGAAGCTTTCTTT. It codes for CASSGQVNTEAFF.

A few counts support this clone. The DNA of the CDR3 is TGTGCCAGCAGCTCCAATAGCAATCAGCCCCAGCATTTT. The encoded protein is CASSSNSNQPQHF. The chain links TRBV7-8 to TRBJ1-5; D is unresolved. Trimming took off 4 bases at V and 0 bases at J, with 4 bases between the two ends. The CDR3 loop spans 13 amino acids. Germline CDR1 and CDR2: SGHVS and FQNEAQ.

The rearrangement links TRBV5-5 to TRBJ2-2; D might be TRBD1 (6 bases). The CDR3 has 15 amino acids. V lost 2 bases and J 0 bases, leaving 8 bases between the germline ends. Germline V CDR1 and CDR2: SGHKS, YYEKEE (reference sequence). The CDR3 bases are TGTGCCAGCAGCTTTACAGGGCCGAACACCGGGGAGCTGTTTTTT. Its translation: CASSFTGPNTGELFF. Full variable domain (rest looked up from reference TRBV5-5 and TRBJ2-2): DAGVTQSPTHLIKTRGQQVTLRCSPISGHKSVSWYQQVLGQGPQFIFQYYEKEERGRGNFPDRFSARQFPNYSSELNVNALLLGDSALYLCASSFTGPNTGELFFGEGSRLTVL.

The chain employs TRBV28 and TRBJ2-7, with TRBD2 matching 10 bases. CDR3 length: 13 amino acids. Germline V gene data show CDR1 as MDHEN and CDR2 as SYDVKM. The trim removed 7 bases at V and 3 bases at J, leaving 3 bases unmatched. CDR3 protein: CASIGTSDYEQYF. The CDR3 DNA sequence: TGTGCCAGCATCGGGACTAGCGACTACGAGCAGTACTTC.